This T cell receptor beta chain originates from a study of blood T cell repertoires in COVID-19. Study details: Spain, Italy and the United States supplied samples that represented acute and convalescent COVID-19.

In the source study's methods: By means of reference gene primer amplification, nucleated cell counts were estimated. Clones were read by immunoSEQ multiplex PCR, and TCRdb kept only the in-frame ones, dropping some. The D gene and trimming were derived from the DNA, and the V and J assignments and clone size from that table. The table has about 260,000 clones, 85% to 90% seen once; the top ten hold 3% to 4.5%. The V and J ends lost 3 bases and 1 base respectively, with 12 bases between them. CDR1 is SNHLY, CDR2 FYNNEI, per germline. The CDR3 is 15 residues long. This receptor was identified in a middle-aged woman with acute or convalescent COVID-19. The sequencing sample was made of peripheral blood. The rearrangement uses TRBV2 and TRBJ1-1, with D maybe TRBD1 (5 bases). CDR3 in DNA: TGTGCCAGCAGTGAGTTACAGGTAAAGAACACTGAAGCTTTCTTT. The encoded protein is CASSELQVKNTEAFF.